This T cell receptor (beta chain) was retrieved from a study of blood T cell repertoires in COVID-19. About the study: The United States, Italy and Spain were the sources of the acute and convalescent COVID-19 samples. T cells, B-cell-depleted T cells, or PBMCs provided the cDNA or gDNA that served as material.

The CDR3 totals 13 residues. Trimming removed 4 bases from V and 4 bases from J, with 8 bases in between. Looked up from germline, CDR1 is MNHEY and CDR2 is SMNVEV (reference sequence). The authors' processing: Reference gene primers were amplified, and this amplification served to estimate nucleated cell counts. Repertoires were generated with immunoSEQ multiplex PCR, while TCRdb's copy carries only in-frame clones and drops some. That table furnishes V, J and clone size, whereas the DNA furnished D and trimming. The table lists about 36,000 clones, just over 90% of them singletons, with 4.8% in the top ten.

The rearrangement uses TRBV27 and TRBJ2-1, with D unresolved. This clonotype was sampled from a human donor in a cohort sampled during active COVID-19. Sequencing was done on a sample of peripheral blood. The CDR3 sequence: CASSWSQYNEQFF. In DNA, the CDR3 is TGTGCCAGCAGTTGGTCTCAGTACAATGAGCAGTTCTTC.